This is a list of T cell receptor beta chains from one sample in a study of Ad26.COV2.S vaccination and SARS-CoV-2 variants. Assay: immunoSEQ multiplex PCR; the TCRdb copy retains only in-frame clones and omits some. The repertoire holds roughly 680,000 clones, with approximately 88% as singletons. Material: peripheral blood, obtained in a trial of Ad26.COV2.S vaccine versus placebo. The receptors come from a person between 18 and 65 years old who received the Ad26.COV2.S COVID-19 vaccine or a placebo. Each CDR3 is given with its conserved first and last residue. The order of the fields is V gene, clone size, D gene, J gene, CDR3 DNA, CDR3 protein. A D gene is named only where the DNA matches it firmly. Expanded clones get a size class; other rows say once, few or many, or leave the size out.

TRBV5-5	.	.	TRBJ2-2	TGTGCCAGCAGCCCCGCACAGGGCTGGGGGGAGCTGTTTTTT	CASSPAQGWGELFF
TRBV2	once	.	TRBJ2-2	TGTGCCAGCACAGAAATTACCACCCCCCCCGCCGGGGAGCTGTTTTTT	CASTEITTPPAGELFF
TRBV29-1	.	TRBD1	TRBJ2-5	TGCAGCGGACTCAGGGGGCCGGAGACCCAGTACTTC	CSGLRGPETQYF
TRBV5-6	.	TRBD1	TRBJ1-1	TGTGCCAGCAGCTTGGCGGGACAGGGGGGCACTGAAGCTTTCTTT	CASSLAGQGGTEAFF
TRBV30	once	TRBD1	TRBJ1-6	TGTGCCTGGACTATGGTGCCGACAGGGGGGGATAATTCACCCCTCCACTTT	CAWTMVPTGGDNSPLHF
TRBV29-1	.	.	TRBJ1-1	TGCAGCGTTGAAGAAAACAAGAACACTGAAGCTTTCTTT	CSVEENKNTEAFF
TRBV2	once	.	TRBJ2-3	TGTGCCAGCAGTGAATTTATGGACCCTACAAACACAGATACGCAGTATTTT	CASSEFMDPTNTDTQYF
TRBV30	.	.	TRBJ1-6	TGTGCCTGGAGTGTAGGGGGGTACCTCCACTTT	CAWSVGGYLHF
TRBV12-3/TRBV12-4	once	.	TRBJ2-1	TGTGCCAGCAGTTTCTACGGGGATGAGCAGTTCTTC	CASSFYGDEQFF
TRBV6-5	.	.	TRBJ2-5	TGTGCCAGCAGCTGGGGACAAATCCAAGAGACCCAGTACTTC	CASSWGQIQETQYF
TRBV6-5	.	.	TRBJ1-5	TGTGCCAGCAGTTACAGGCAGGCCAATCAGCCCCAGCATTTT	CASSYRQANQPQHF
TRBV3-1/TRBV3-2	.	TRBD2	TRBJ2-3	TGTGCCAGCAGCCTGGGTGGGGGGGGCACAGATACGCAGTATTTT	CASSLGGGGTDTQYF
TRBV15	once	.	TRBJ1-3	TGTGCCACCACCCCGGGACTCTCTGGAAACACCATATATTTT	CATTPGLSGNTIYF
TRBV27	.	.	TRBJ1-2	TGTGCCAGCCAAGGGGAGGGGGTCTATGGCTACACCTTC	CASQGEGVYGYTF
TRBV15	few	.	TRBJ1-3	TGTGCCACCAGCAGGAGGGACTCTGGAAACACCATATATTTT	CATSRRDSGNTIYF
TRBV15	once	TRBD1	TRBJ1-6	TGTGCCACCAGCAGAGATGACAGGGTATTTTCACCCCTCCACTTT	CATSRDDRVFSPLHF
TRBV9	.	TRBD2	TRBJ2-3	TGTGCCAGCAGCGTAGTGCCTAGCGGGGGGGCTGGGGCAGATACGCAGTATTTT	CASSVVPSGGAGADTQYF
TRBV10-3	.	TRBD2	TRBJ2-2	TGTGCCATCAGTGAGTCGGAGACTAGCGGGAGAATCGGGGAGCTGTTTTTT	CAISESETSGRIGELFF
TRBV9	.	.	TRBJ2-5	TGTGCCAGCAGCGTAGGAGCCAGGGGATGGGAAGAGACCCAGTACTTC	CASSVGARGWEETQYF
TRBV7-2	once	.	TRBJ1-5	TGTGCCAGCAGCTCCCTCAATCAGCCCCAGCATTTT	CASSSLNQPQHF
TRBV18	.	.	TRBJ2-2	TGTGCCAGCTCACCACCGAGTGGGGGGCGCGGAACCGGGGAGCTGTTTTTT	CASSPPSGGRGTGELFF
TRBV6-5	.	TRBD2	TRBJ2-1	TGTGCCAGCCAAGTAGCTAGCGGGAGTCTGGATGAGCAGTTCTTC	CASQVASGSLDEQFF
TRBV18	.	.	TRBJ1-1	TGTGCCAGCTCACCACCGATCGGGTCGAACACTGAAGCTTTCTTT	CASSPPIGSNTEAFF
TRBV6-5	.	.	TRBJ2-6	TGTGCCAGCAGTACAGACTCTGGGGCCAACGTCCTGACTTTC	CASSTDSGANVLTF
TRBV9	.	TRBD2	TRBJ2-1	TGTGCCAGCAGCGTAGACGGATCGCTAGCGGCTTCCTACAATGAGCAGTTCTTC	CASSVDGSLAASYNEQFF
TRBV13	.	.	TRBJ2-5	TGTGCCAGCAGCTTAGTGGGGCAGACCCAGTACTTC	CASSLVGQTQYF
TRBV7-3	.	.	TRBJ2-3	TGTGCCAGCAGCTTAAGTGGGGACGCAGATACGCAGTATTTT	CASSLSGDADTQYF
TRBV15	.	.	TRBJ2-1	TGTGCCACCAGCAGAGATATGGCTCGGCAGGACAATGAGCAGTTCTTC	CATSRDMARQDNEQFF
TRBV7-2	.	TRBD2	TRBJ2-7	TGTGCCAGCAGCTTAGTGGGGGGGGAATACGAGCAGTACTTC	CASSLVGGEYEQYF
TRBV29-1	.	.	TRBJ1-2	TGCAGCGCCAGCCCTGAATCCGGGTCCTATGGCTACACCTTC	CSASPESGSYGYTF
TRBV5-1	.	.	TRBJ2-7	TGCGCCAGCAGCGTGGACAATCCGCCGAACGAGCAGTACTTC	CASSVDNPPNEQYF
TRBV5-4	.	.	TRBJ1-1	TGTGCCAGCAGCCACCCCAACAGGGTGGCTGAAGCTTTCTTT	CASSHPNRVAEAFF
TRBV6-5	.	TRBD1	TRBJ1-1	TGTGCCAGCAAGGGGACAGGGAACACTGAAGCTTTCTTT	CASKGTGNTEAFF
TRBV3-1/TRBV3-2	.	TRBD1	TRBJ1-4	TGTGCCAGCAGCCAACCTTACGGACAGGGGGCGATCAGAACTAATGAAAAACTGTTTTTT	CASSQPYGQGAIRTNEKLFF
TRBV27	.	TRBD1	TRBJ2-7	TGTGCCAGCAGTTTAACAGGGGGGAACTACGAGCAGTACTTC	CASSLTGGNYEQYF
TRBV6-1	.	.	TRBJ1-2	TGTGCCAGCAGTGATCCGGGGACCCTTAGGGGCTACACCTTC	CASSDPGTLRGYTF
TRBV6-1	once	.	TRBJ1-5	TGTGCCAGCAGTGAAAGGGGGCAGCCCCAGCATTTT	CASSERGQPQHF
TRBV11-2	once	.	TRBJ2-5	TGTACCAGCAGCCCAAAAGGGAACGGCGCAGGGGAGACCCAGTACTTC	CTSSPKGNGAGETQYF